This TCR beta chain was retrieved from a study of shared clonotypes between healthy human individuals (dated by TCRdb to 2019 to 2021). The study in broad terms: A few men and a couple of women, aged 18 to 49 years, made up the cohort. To increase sequencing depth and limit assay-specific biases, different laboratories used diverse techniques to prepare libraries and sequence TCR repertoires. Blood TCR repertoires of roughly five healthy adults were deeply sequenced to estimate repertoire size and the extent of clonotype sharing between individuals. For each donor, three plates each were used for CD4 naive and CD4 memory, two plates were used for CD8 naive, and one plate was used for CD8 memory. Each donor's leukapheresis produced roughly between about 0.9 and 9.5 billion PBMCs.

Points the paper makes about the study in general: Naive subsets generally had larger estimated clonotype richness than memory subsets. Higher generation probabilities were observed for clonotypes shared by all four sorted-subset donors than for non-shared clonotypes. Only blood was sampled, and tissue TCR repertoires likely differ from those in blood. The genetic and exposure-history diversity represented was limited by the small number of donors. Based on pairwise subsampling, the degree of clonotype sharing among donors was expected to be affected by sequencing depth. Even with the large sequencing depth, rarefaction of the sorted-subset datasets indicated that sequencing was incomplete. Sharing across a few donors was observed for about 5% of naive CD4, less than 4% of naive CD8, 2% to 2.5% of memory CD4, and about 0.39% of memory CD8 clonotypes.

CDR1 and CDR2 are read off the germline V gene (reference sequence) as GTSNPN and SVGIG. The CDR3 sequence holds 13 residues, the cysteine and phenylalanine included. CDR3 DNA only is kept here, 39 bases in frame from base 1. V is pared back by 1 base and J by 4 bases, with 10 bases lying between the germline termini. Donors were healthy HIV-negative adults with no recently reported acute infections or vaccinations. All donors were Caucasian adults living in Nashville, Tennessee, USA. CD4+ T cells were enriched by magnetic negative selection; naive cells were then positively selected on CD45RA, and the negative fraction formed the memory subset. Blood was collected by leukapheresis, and PBMCs were isolated by Ficoll-Histopaque density gradient centrifugation and then cryopreserved in liquid nitrogen vapor phase. Analytical flow cytometry was used to check the purity and quantity of every magnetically sorted T cell population. Each sorted fraction had its genomic DNA isolated and then quantified by UV absorbance on a Nanodrop 2000c.

As concerns this clone: Its antigen remains unidentified. Qualities for individual bases were not recorded, and no much larger clone is one base off.

Using the deep immunoSEQ assay, TCR CDR3 regions were amplified from genomic DNA by multiplex PCR. For each cell subset, the extracted genomic DNA was distributed evenly across all wells of several immunoSEQ 96-well plates, and each plate served as one replicate. Each replicate PCR for sorted subsets received about 0.2 ug genomic DNA, equal to about 30,000 T cell genomes. The purified libraries were quantified using a Qubit 3.0 fluorometer, sized with a Bioanalyzer 2100, and then quantified again using the KAPA Library Quantification kit. Every immunoSEQ 96-well plate was sequenced on a separate single-read 150-cycle Illumina NextSeq 550 flow cell. On the authors' methods: The immunoSEQ output contained only junctional sequences without quality scores, so filtering could not match that applied to full-length reads. Sequences were annotated with PyIR, a Python wrapper for IgBLAST v1.9, using IMGT germline references to assign V/J genes and CDR3. Any read was removed if the V/J assignment was weak (E-value above 1e-6), the CDR3 was missing, or the read contained stop codons, out-of-frame junctions, or ambiguous translated residues. V3J clonotypes were defined as sequences sharing the same inferred V gene, J gene, and CDR3 amino acid sequence. Percentage overlap between repertoires was computed as shared unique clonotypes divided by the size of the smaller repertoire. Richness of each repertoire was evaluated using RTK rarefaction, the Chao1 estimator, and Recon v2.1 estimates of unobserved clonotypes. Generation probabilities were computed with OLGA for all TCRbeta clonotypes obtained by the gDNA method from four donors. TCRdb took this table from immuneACCESS and kept in-frame rearrangements with V and J called. Such tables lack part of the clones; where checked against another copy, unresolved V genes explain under half of the gap, and the rest is unexplained. The D gene and trimming were derived from the DNA, and the V and J assignments and clone size from that table. This sample holds approximately 640,000 clones; about two thirds were observed only once. 1.8% of the sample is in the top ten clones.

The specimen was memory CD4+ T cells sorted from blood. Interpreted using the paper, the cell subset or site label stands for: CD45RA-negative fraction. The receptor was derived from a woman aged 25 to 45 in good health. The rearrangement combines TRBV30 with TRBJ2-5, with the D gene not clear enough to name. The CDR3 has the sequence CAWSGELAETQYF. The DNA sequence reads TGTGCCTGGAGTGGAGAGCTTGCAGAGACCCAGTACTTC.